This T cell receptor beta chain was sequenced during a study of cytomegalovirus exposure and HLA in healthy donors. Across the study: A subsequent analysis stated that the 100 to 150 validation repertoires were run on the same platform as the roughly 670 first-cohort repertoires. Study results and limitations: Most TCR sequences proved rare, with some public TCRs found in many donors. Using the classifier, cytomegalovirus status was reportedly diagnosed with high specificity and sensitivity.

Of note for this clone: Its specificity is unknown.

This CDR3 has 15 amino acids. Germline V gene lookup returns CDR1 KGHSH and CDR2 LQKENI. V was clipped by 3 bases and J by 4 bases; unmatched bases: 7. Donors came from a validation cohort of about 120 subjects, distinct from the first 666-subject cohort. Sequencing was performed with immunoSEQ multiplex PCR; in TCRdb, only in-frame clones are kept and a portion is missing. The sample shows more than 150,000 clones, about four fifths of them seen only once. This clonotype was obtained from a woman in her late teens or twenties in good health and CMV-seropositive. Sequenced material: PBMCs. J is TRBJ2-5 and V is TRBV18, with TRBD1 matching over 8 bases. DNA for the CDR3: TGTGCCAGCTCACCGTACGGACAGGGCGGAGAGACCCAGTACTTC. Its translation: CASSPYGQGGETQYF.